These 6 T cell receptor beta chains share one sample of origin, sequenced in a study of Tregs in tolerant kidney transplant recipients. This table comes from immunoSEQ multiplex PCR, and its TCRdb copy is limited to in-frame clones, with some not included. This table lists 15,000 or so clones. Mixed chimerism was transient after nonmyeloablative marrow transplants from related graft donors. The material sequenced was CD4+ T cells from blood (PBMCs), taken 12 months after the transplant. Receptors originate from a human patient who received a combined kidney and bone marrow transplant. Some of the T cells may derive from the graft donor.

About this clone: Sequencing ends 3 residues short of the CDR3 end; the germline J gene provides the rest. This chain connects TRBV19 to TRBJ2-1; 11 bases agree with TRBD2. V dropped 3 bases and J dropped 9; count of bases not matched to a gene: 4. The germline V gene has CDR1 LNHDA and CDR2 SQIVND (reference sequence). This CDR3 spans 14 amino acids. The part of the CDR3 DNA that was read is TGTGCCAGTAGTATTACTAGCGGGAGTAGTGAG. This sequence encodes CASSITSGSSE. The entire CDR3 protein reads CASSITSGSSEQFF.

As for this clone: The sequence runs out 3 residues before the end of the CDR3; the remainder is reconstructed from the germline J gene. J is TRBJ2-7 and V is TRBV11-1; possible D gene TRBD1, 6 bases. This CDR3 spans 13 amino acids. Germline V gene lookup returns CDR1 SGHAT and CDR2 FQDESV (reference sequence). Trimming took 5 bases from V and 2 from J, leaving 10 bases between them. The CDR3 here is CASSNRGTYEQYF. The CDR3 DNA, read in part, is TGTGCCAGCAGCAATAGGGGGACCTACGAG.

Details on this clone: The sequence runs out 3 residues before the end of the CDR3; the remainder is reconstructed from the germline J gene. The V call is TRBV11-2, the J call TRBJ2-7; a weak D match, TRBD1 (6 bases). CDR1 is SGHAT, CDR2 FQNNGV, per germline. The CDR3 sequence is 15 residues long. V was clipped by 5 bases and J by 0 bases, with 14 bases between them. The CDR3: CASSQYRGSSYEQYF. The sequenced part of the CDR3 DNA is TGTGCCAGCAGCCAATATAGGGGGAGCTCCTACGAG.

CDR3: CSARWGGRTDTQYF. The CDR3 DNA, read in part, is TGCAGTGCTAGATGGGGGGGACGAACAGATACG. The V gene is TRBV20-1, the J gene TRBJ2-3; TRBD2 matches at 7 bases. Read data end 3 residues before the CDR3 end; the end is taken from the germline J gene. With V trimmed by 2 bases and J by 3 bases, 5 bases remained unmatched. CDR1 is DFQATT, CDR2 SNEGSKA, per germline (reference sequence). This CDR3 has 14 amino acids.

Details on this clone: The read terminates 3 residues ahead of where the CDR3 ends, so the germline J gene completes it. The chain joins TRBV18 to TRBJ2-7; tentatively, D is TRBD2 (6 bases). Germline V lookup: CDR1 KGHSH, CDR2 LQKENI. The V end lost 5 bases, the J end lost 5 bases, and 16 bases lay between the germline ends. This CDR3 region has 14 residues. The part of the CDR3 DNA that was read is TGTGCCAGCTCATGGGGACTCAAAGGCAACGAG. Translation gives CASSWGLKGNE. The entire CDR3 protein reads CASSWGLKGNEQYF.

Comment on this clone: The read ends 3 residues shy of where the CDR3 ends; the end is completed using the germline J gene. This chain uses TRBV5-1 with TRBJ2-2, with D perhaps matching TRBD1 (6 bases). The CDR3 consists of 17 residues. Trimming left V 2 bases short and J 2 bases short, with 16 bases between. Germline V gene lookup returns CDR1 SGHRS and CDR2 YFSETQ. Incomplete CDR3 DNA: TGCGCCAGCAGCTTTTCACCTACAGGGCTTAACACCGGGGAG. It translates to CASSFSPTGLNTGE. In full, the CDR3 is CASSFSPTGLNTGELFF.